This TCR beta chain was sequenced for a study of T cell responses to AZD1222 COVID-19 vaccine. In its sample, this clone was seen once. Its antigen is currently unknown. Sequenced by immunoSEQ multiplex PCR; TCRdb stores in-frame clones only, minus some. Here the sample spans about 130,000 clones, around nine tenths being singletons. Germline loops: CDR1 SGHDT, CDR2 YYEEEE. V lost 0 bases and J lost 7; bases outside the gene matches: 11. CDR3 length: 17 amino acids. Notes on the study in general: Spike was spanned by vaccine-associated CD4 TCRs, with dominance at 160-218 and 743-854.

The chain joins TRBV5-6 to TRBJ2-1; 9 positions agree with TRBD2. This material consisted of peripheral blood, taken on day 0 of AZD1222 vaccination. The sequence was obtained from an adult in good health. The CDR3 is CASSLAWEAGGGNEQFF. As DNA, the CDR3 is TGTGCCAGCAGCTTGGCTTGGGAAGCGGGAGGTGGGAATGAGCAGTTCTTC.